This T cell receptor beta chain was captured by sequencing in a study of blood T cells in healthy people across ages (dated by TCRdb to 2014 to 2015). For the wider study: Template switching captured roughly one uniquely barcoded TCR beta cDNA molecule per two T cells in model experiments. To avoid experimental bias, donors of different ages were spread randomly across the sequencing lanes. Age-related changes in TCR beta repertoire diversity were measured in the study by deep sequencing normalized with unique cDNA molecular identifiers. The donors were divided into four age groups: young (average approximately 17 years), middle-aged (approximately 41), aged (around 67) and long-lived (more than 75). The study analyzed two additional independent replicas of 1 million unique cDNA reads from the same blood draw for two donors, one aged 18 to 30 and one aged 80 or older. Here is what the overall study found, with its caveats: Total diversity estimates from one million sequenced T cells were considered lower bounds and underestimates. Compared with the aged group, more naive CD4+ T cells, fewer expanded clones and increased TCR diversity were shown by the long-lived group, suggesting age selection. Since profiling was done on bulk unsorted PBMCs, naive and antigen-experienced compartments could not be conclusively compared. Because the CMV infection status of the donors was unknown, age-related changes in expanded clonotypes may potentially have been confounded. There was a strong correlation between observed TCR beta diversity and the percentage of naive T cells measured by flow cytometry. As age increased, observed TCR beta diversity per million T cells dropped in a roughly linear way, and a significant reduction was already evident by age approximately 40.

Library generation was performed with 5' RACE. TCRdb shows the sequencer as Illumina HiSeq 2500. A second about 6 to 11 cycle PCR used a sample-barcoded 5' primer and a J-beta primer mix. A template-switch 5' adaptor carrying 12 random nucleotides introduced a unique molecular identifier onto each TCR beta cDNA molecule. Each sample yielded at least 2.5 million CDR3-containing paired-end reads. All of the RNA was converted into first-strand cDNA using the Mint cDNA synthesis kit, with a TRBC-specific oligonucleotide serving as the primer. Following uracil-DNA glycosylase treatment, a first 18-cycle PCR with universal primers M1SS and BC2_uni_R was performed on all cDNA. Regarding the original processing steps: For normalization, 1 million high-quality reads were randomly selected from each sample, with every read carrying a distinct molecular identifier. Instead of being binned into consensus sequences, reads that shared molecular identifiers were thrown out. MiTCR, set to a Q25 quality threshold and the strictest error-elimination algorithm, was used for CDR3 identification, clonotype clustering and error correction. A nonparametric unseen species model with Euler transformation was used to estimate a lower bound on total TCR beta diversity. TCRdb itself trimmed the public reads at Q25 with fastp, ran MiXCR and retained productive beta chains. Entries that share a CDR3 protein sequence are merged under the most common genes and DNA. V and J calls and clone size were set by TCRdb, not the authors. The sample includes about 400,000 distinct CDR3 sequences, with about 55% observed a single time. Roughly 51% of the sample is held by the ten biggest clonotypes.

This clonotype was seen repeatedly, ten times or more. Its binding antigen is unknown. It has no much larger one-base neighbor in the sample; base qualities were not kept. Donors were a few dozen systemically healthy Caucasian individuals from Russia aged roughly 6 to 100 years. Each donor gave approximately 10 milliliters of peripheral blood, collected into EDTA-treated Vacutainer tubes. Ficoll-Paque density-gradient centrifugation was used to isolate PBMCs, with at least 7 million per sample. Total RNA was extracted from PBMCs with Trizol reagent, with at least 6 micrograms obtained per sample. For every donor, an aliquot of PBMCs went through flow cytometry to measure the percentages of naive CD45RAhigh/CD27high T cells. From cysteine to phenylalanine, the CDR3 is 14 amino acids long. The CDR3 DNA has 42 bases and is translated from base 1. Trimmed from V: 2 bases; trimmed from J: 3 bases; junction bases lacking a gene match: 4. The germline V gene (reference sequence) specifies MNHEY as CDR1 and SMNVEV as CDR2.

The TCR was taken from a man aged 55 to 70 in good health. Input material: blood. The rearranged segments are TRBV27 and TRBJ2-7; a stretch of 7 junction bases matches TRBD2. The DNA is TGTGCCAGCAGTTTAGCGGGAGTCCTCTACGAGCAGTACTTC. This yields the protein CASSLAGVLYEQYF.